The 3 T cell receptor beta chains reported below all come from one sample, sequenced in a study of T cells after yellow fever vaccination. TCRdb itself ran the 5' RACE reads through MiXCR, one entry per CDR3 protein. The sample carries about 340,000 distinct CDR3 sequences, under 15% recorded once. The sequenced sample was CD4+ T cells sorted from PBMCs, obtained 15 days after the yellow fever booster vaccination. These receptors were collected from a man aged 18 to 30 who received the YFV17D yellow fever vaccine.

The chain uses TRBV10-3 and TRBJ2-1, with TRBD1 matching over 7 bases. CDR1 and CDR2 (germline): ENHRY, SYGVKD. J was trimmed by 3 bases and V by 6 bases; bases with no gene match: 8. This CDR3 region has 15 residues. Here the CDR3 DNA reads TGTGCCATCAGAAATGGGCAGGGGGACTACAATGAGCAGTTCTTC. The encoded protein is CAIRNGQGDYNEQFF.

The sample holds a few counts of this clonotype. The chain recombines TRBV11-2 with TRBJ2-3; maybe TRBD2 (5 bases). This CDR3 contains 16 residues. The germline CDR1 and CDR2 sequences are SGHAT and FQNNGV. V gave up 3 bases and J gave up 0 bases, with 13 bases separating them. The CDR3 protein is CASSFSSGSSTDTQYF. CDR3 DNA sequence: TGTGCCAGCAGCTTCTCCTCGGGGAGTAGCACAGATACGCAGTATTTT.

Only a few counts were recorded for this clonotype. V gene TRBV9 combines with J gene TRBJ2-7; TRBD2 might be the D (5 bases). From germline, CDR1 is SGDLS and CDR2 YYNGEE. Trimming left V 4 bases short and J 2 bases short, with 22 bases between. The CDR3 is made up of 17 amino acids. The CDR3 is CASSPRSAGQATYEQYF. The DNA of the CDR3 is TGTGCCAGCAGCCCCCGCAGTGCGGGCCAAGCCACCTACGAGCAGTACTTC.